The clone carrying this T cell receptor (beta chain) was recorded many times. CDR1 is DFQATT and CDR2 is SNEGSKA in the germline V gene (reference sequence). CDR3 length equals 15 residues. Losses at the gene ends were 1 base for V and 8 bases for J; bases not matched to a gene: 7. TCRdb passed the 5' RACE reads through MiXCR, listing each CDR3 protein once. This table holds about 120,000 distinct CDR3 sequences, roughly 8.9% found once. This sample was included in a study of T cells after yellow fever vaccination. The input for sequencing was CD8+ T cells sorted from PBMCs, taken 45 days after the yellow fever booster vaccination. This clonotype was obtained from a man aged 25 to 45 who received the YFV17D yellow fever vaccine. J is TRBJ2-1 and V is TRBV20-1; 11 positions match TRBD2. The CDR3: CSARGIAGGPYEQFF. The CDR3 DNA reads TGCAGTGCTAGAGGTATAGCGGGAGGGCCTTATGAGCAGTTCTTC.